This T cell receptor (beta chain) was recovered during a study of T cells expressing NK-cell markers. Background on the study: Sorted CD3+CD56+NKG2C+, CD3+CD56+NKG2C- and CD3+CD56-NKG2C+ T cells supplied TCR beta repertoires. Among the eight sequenced donors, seven tested HCMV-seropositive and one tested seronegative. General observations from the study: Also leading the CD3+CD56-NKG2C+ fraction in a handful of donors were these clonotypes. What remained unclear was the HCMV specificity of expanded NKG2C+ T cell clones.

Note on this clonotype: Antigen specificity is unknown.

No DNA is given; TCRdb re-called the 5' RACE reads and lists each CDR3 protein once. This table holds about 160,000 distinct CDR3 sequences. What was sequenced was blood T cells: a sorted CD56 or NKG2C T cell subset, CD4+ or CD8+ T cells, or bulk PBMC T cells (not recorded which). The clonotype comes from a man aged 18-69 years in good health.

This chain's CDR3 is CASTGVSFDEQFF. J is TRBJ2-1 and V is TRBV6-1; TCRdb designates TRBD2, a call that cannot be tested without DNA. Germline CDR1 is MNHNS and CDR2 is SASEGT. The CDR3 contains 13 residues.